A selection of T cell receptor beta chains follows, all from one sample in a study of T cell responses to AZD1222 COVID-19 vaccine. The method was immunoSEQ multiplex PCR; TCRdb's version includes in-frame clones alone and lacks a portion of them. The profile shows 150,000 to 200,000 clones, approximately 91% of them singletons. The sequenced sample was peripheral blood, obtained 28 days after the second AZD1222 dose. Source of these receptors: an adult who received the AZD1222 COVID-19 vaccine. The CDR3 runs from the conserved cysteine through the conserved F or W. A D gene is named only where the DNA matches it firmly. Only some rows state a clone size, as once, few, many or a class for expanded clones.

CASSQGTGGYTF,TGTGCCAGCAGCCAAGGGACGGGGGGCTACACCTTC,TRBV3-1/TRBV3-2,.,.,TRBJ1-2
CASSLVAGEAFF,TGTGCCAGCAGCTTAGTGGCGGGTGAAGCTTTCTTT,TRBV7-9,.,.,TRBJ1-1
CASSPAGIYTEAFF,TGTGCCAGCTCACCGGCCGGGATATACACTGAAGCTTTCTTT,TRBV18,.,.,TRBJ1-1
CASSLGDTGANYGYTF,TGCGCCAGCAGCTTGGGGGATACAGGTGCGAACTATGGCTACACCTTC,TRBV5-1,few,.,TRBJ1-2
CAAGDRANTKAFF,TGTGCCGCGGGGGACAGGGCGAACACTAAAGCTTTCTTT,TRBV6-5,.,TRBD1,TRBJ1-1
CAILPGYGANVLTF,TGTGCCATCCTTCCGGGTTACGGGGCCAACGTCCTGACTTTC,TRBV10-3,once,.,TRBJ2-6
CASSTNPGLSYGYTF,TGTGCCAGCAGCACTAATCCGGGTCTCAGCTATGGCTACACCTTC,TRBV6-6,few,.,TRBJ1-2
CASTDTGRLTYTEAFF,TGTGCCAGTACCGATACAGGGCGCCTGACGTACACTGAAGCTTTCTTT,TRBV19,once,.,TRBJ1-1
CASSPRQGAFNEQFF,TGTGCCAGCAGTCCCCGACAGGGGGCGTTCAATGAGCAGTTCTTC,TRBV27,once,TRBD1,TRBJ2-1
CASSFQGPNYGYTF,TGTGCCAGCAGTTTTCAGGGACCAAACTATGGCTACACCTTC,TRBV28,.,.,TRBJ1-2
CSASDLMKSYNEQFF,TGCAGTGCTAGTGACTTGATGAAATCCTACAATGAGCAGTTCTTC,TRBV20-1,few,.,TRBJ2-1
CASSQIKPLGNEQFF,TGTGCCAGCAGCCAAATTAAACCCCTTGGGAATGAGCAGTTCTTC,TRBV14,.,.,TRBJ2-1
CASSLEAGKNIQYF,TGTGCCAGCAGCTTGGAGGCAGGAAAAAACATTCAGTACTTC,TRBV5-8,once,.,TRBJ2-4
CASSTIGAAAGGRRQGTNTGELFF,TGTGCCAGTAGTACAATCGGCGCCGCGGCGGGGGGGAGGAGACAGGGAACGAACACCGGGGAGCTGTTTTTT,TRBV19,.,TRBD2,TRBJ2-2
CASSFLGAGGIYEQYF,TGTGCCAGCAGTTTCCTAGGGGCGGGGGGGATCTACGAGCAGTACTTC,TRBV27,.,TRBD2,TRBJ2-7
CATSRRDPGGLNQPQHF,TGTGCCACCAGCAGAAGGGACCCAGGGGGCTTGAATCAGCCCCAGCATTTT,TRBV15,.,TRBD1,TRBJ1-5
CASSQGQKAGMVYEQYF,TGCGCCAGCAGCCAAGGTCAAAAGGCGGGGATGGTCTACGAGCAGTACTTC,TRBV4-3,.,.,TRBJ2-7
CASSYSVAGGNEQYF,TGTGCCAGCAGTTACTCGGTCGCGGGGGGCAACGAGCAGTACTTC,TRBV6-5,.,TRBD2,TRBJ2-7
CASSYRGGVNTEAFF,TGTGCCAGCAGTTACAGGGGCGGAGTGAACACTGAAGCTTTCTTT,TRBV6-5,.,.,TRBJ1-1
CAAGLAGGGELFF,TGTGCCGCGGGACTAGCGGGAGGAGGGGAGCTGTTTTTT,TRBV6-5,.,TRBD2,TRBJ2-2
CASSREGALQETQYF,TGTGCCAGCAGCCGGGAGGGGGCCCTACAAGAGACCCAGTACTTC,TRBV7-3,.,.,TRBJ2-5
CASSWEPFSGNTIYF,TGTGCCAGTAGTTGGGAGCCCTTCTCTGGAAACACCATATATTTT,TRBV19,.,.,TRBJ1-3
CASSLLAGGYNEQFF,TGTGCCAGCAGTTTACTAGCGGGAGGGTACAATGAGCAGTTCTTC,TRBV28,.,TRBD2,TRBJ2-1
CASYRGEQYF,TGTGCCAGCTACAGGGGCGAGCAGTACTTC,TRBV2,.,TRBD1,TRBJ2-7
CASSPIDREVTEAFF,TGTGCCAGTAGTCCCATAGACAGGGAGGTCACTGAAGCTTTCTTT,TRBV19,.,TRBD1,TRBJ1-1
CASSSQTGGVNGYTF,TGTGCCAGTAGTTCCCAGACAGGGGGAGTCAATGGCTACACCTTC,TRBV19,.,TRBD1,TRBJ1-2
CASSQVFGIGELFF,TGTGCCAGCAGCCAAGTCTTCGGAATCGGGGAGCTGTTTTTT,TRBV3-1/TRBV3-2,once,.,TRBJ2-2
CASSPWTLITHEQYF,TGTGCCAGCAGTCCGTGGACCTTAATAACGCACGAGCAGTACTTC,TRBV28,.,.,TRBJ2-7
CASIQGTNYGYTF,TGTGCCAGTATACAGGGGACTAACTATGGCTACACCTTC,TRBV6-5,few,TRBD1,TRBJ1-2
CASSLEGPYSGNTIYF,TGCGCCAGCAGCTTGGAAGGGCCGTACTCTGGAAACACCATATATTTT,TRBV5-1,.,.,TRBJ1-3
CASSYRGEAGEKLFF,TGTGCCAGCAGCTACAGGGGGGAAGCCGGCGAAAAACTGTTTTTT,TRBV7-2,once,TRBD1,TRBJ1-4
CASSLSRIYEQYF,TGTGCCAGCAGTTTATCACGGATCTACGAGCAGTACTTC,TRBV12-3/TRBV12-4,.,.,TRBJ2-7
CSVEFPGIHEQYF,TGCAGCGTTGAATTCCCGGGGATACACGAGCAGTACTTC,TRBV29-1,.,.,TRBJ2-7
CSAQTGTLFTEAFF,TGCAGCGCCCAGACAGGGACTCTTTTCACTGAAGCTTTCTTT,TRBV29-1,.,TRBD1,TRBJ1-1
CASSVGRDRALEKLFF,TGTGCCAGCAGCGTAGGCCGGGACAGGGCACTCGAAAAACTGTTTTTT,TRBV9,.,TRBD1,TRBJ1-4
CASSLDGLAKNIQYF,TGCGCCAGCAGCTTGGATGGGTTAGCCAAAAACATTCAGTACTTC,TRBV5-1,.,.,TRBJ2-4
CASSIMGSSPLHF,TGTGCCAGTAGTATAATGGGGAGTTCACCCCTCCACTTT,TRBV19,.,.,TRBJ1-6
CATSDQTGELYEQYF,TGTGCCACCAGTGACCAGACAGGGGAACTCTACGAGCAGTACTTC,TRBV24-1,once,TRBD1,TRBJ2-7
CASSLPGPGNQPQHF,TGTGCCAGCAGTTTACCGGGACCCGGCAATCAGCCCCAGCATTTT,TRBV27,.,.,TRBJ1-5
CASSLRVGSRTNEKLFF,TGTGCCAGCAGCCTCCGGGTAGGGAGTCGGACTAATGAAAAACTGTTTTTT,TRBV7-6,.,.,TRBJ1-4
CASRSGGDVMNTEAFF,TGTGCCAGCAGGAGTGGGGGCGATGTCATGAACACTGAAGCTTTCTTT,TRBV6-4,.,.,TRBJ1-1
CACEAMWAGNQPQHF,TGTGCTTGCGAAGCTATGTGGGCGGGCAATCAGCCCCAGCATTTT,TRBV19,.,.,TRBJ1-5
CASSPGQIMNTEAFF,TGTGCCAGCTCACCAGGGCAGATCATGAACACTGAAGCTTTCTTT,TRBV18,.,.,TRBJ1-1
CASSGDYGYTF,TGTGCCAGCAGCGGGGACTATGGCTACACCTTC,TRBV9,.,.,TRBJ1-2
CASSQDPRGTGYNQPQHF,TGTGCCAGCAGTCAAGACCCCAGGGGGACAGGGTACAATCAGCCCCAGCATTTT,TRBV6-2/TRBV6-3,few,TRBD1,TRBJ1-5
CASSQVFSGDSNQPQHF,TGCGCCAGCAGCCAAGTGTTTTCAGGGGATAGCAATCAGCCCCAGCATTTT,TRBV4-1,.,.,TRBJ1-5